These T cell receptor beta chains were read from a single sample in a study of cytomegalovirus exposure and HLA in healthy donors. Clones were read by immunoSEQ multiplex PCR, and TCRdb kept only the in-frame ones, dropping some. Here the sample spans fewer than 250,000 clones, about 83% being singletons. The sample taken for sequencing was PBMCs. The source of these receptors is a girl under 18 in good health and CMV-seronegative. Both conserved end residues are part of each CDR3. Fields, in order: D gene, clone size, CDR3 length, J gene, V gene, CDR3 protein, CDR3 DNA. D genes are given only for firm matches. Where a row states a size, it is once, few, many or the class of an expanded clone; other rows omit it.

>NA|NA|15|TRBJ1-2|TRBV5-4
CASSLVRDTPWGYTF
TGTGCCAGCAGCTTGGTTCGGGACACTCCTTGGGGCTACACCTTC
>TRBD1|NA|17|TRBJ1-2|TRBV30
CAWSDPGQGARYYGYTF
TGTGCCTGGAGTGACCCAGGACAGGGGGCGCGCTACTATGGCTACACCTTC
>TRBD1|once|13|TRBJ1-1|TRBV2
CASSGQDFTEAFF
TGTGCCAGCAGCGGACAGGATTTCACTGAAGCTTTCTTT
>TRBD2|NA|17|TRBJ2-7|TRBV5-4
CASTLGPRTSSFTEQYF
TGTGCCAGCACCCTGGGCCCGCGGACTAGCTCCTTCACCGAGCAGTACTTC
>NA|NA|16|TRBJ1-6|TRBV28
CASKPQRSSYNSPLHF
TGTGCCAGCAAACCTCAGCGTAGCTCCTATAATTCACCCCTCCACTTT
>NA|NA|14|TRBJ2-3|TRBV5-1
CASSLSSGTDTQYF
TGCGCCAGCAGCTTGAGTAGCGGCACAGATACGCAGTATTTT
>NA|once|13|TRBJ1-2|TRBV29-1
CSVDPTGGYGYTF
TGCAGCGTAGATCCGACAGGAGGCTATGGCTACACCTTC
>NA|NA|13|TRBJ1-2|TRBV6-6
CASRTIQGGGYTF
TGTGCCAGCAGGACTATACAGGGTGGAGGCTACACCTTC
>NA|NA|16|TRBJ1-5|TRBV6-5
CASSLAPTGSNQPQHF
TGTGCCAGCAGTTTGGCCCCGACAGGCTCTAATCAGCCCCAGCATTTT
>TRBD2|NA|20|TRBJ2-4|TRBV5-3
CARSHGLAGGRGLAKNIQYF
TGTGCCAGAAGTCATGGCCTAGCGGGGGGTAGAGGACTAGCCAAAAACATTCAGTACTTC
>TRBD1|once|13|TRBJ2-7|TRBV28
CASSTGQGDEQYF
TGTGCCAGCAGCACGGGACAGGGGGACGAGCAGTACTTC
>TRBD1|NA|14|TRBJ2-5|TRBV7-9
CASGPQGVIETQYF
TGTGCCAGCGGTCCGCAGGGGGTAATAGAGACCCAGTACTTC
>NA|NA|22|TRBJ1-2|TRBV28
CASSCYPYKRSPTGSSNYGYTF
TGTGCCAGCAGCTGTTATCCCTATAAACGGTCACCTACAGGGTCGAGTAACTATGGCTACACCTTC
>TRBD2|NA|16|TRBJ2-1|TRBV9
CASSPRTSGGADEQFF
TGTGCCAGCAGCCCCCGAACTAGCGGGGGGGCGGATGAGCAGTTCTTC
>NA|NA|16|TRBJ1-1|TRBV7-2
CASSIGHSRMNTEAFF
TGTGCCAGCAGCATTGGACACTCTCGAATGAACACTGAAGCTTTCTTT
>NA|NA|14|TRBJ1-2|TRBV5-4
CASSLAGRNYGYTF
TGTGCCAGCAGCTTGGCCGGGAGAAATTATGGCTACACCTTC
>NA|NA|16|TRBJ2-1|TRBV27
CASSFGDGGIYNEQFF
TGTGCCAGCAGTTTTGGGGACGGAGGGATTTACAATGAGCAGTTCTTC
>TRBD2|NA|18|TRBJ2-3|TRBV5-1
CASSKGLAGARSADTQYF
TGCGCCAGCAGCAAGGGACTAGCGGGGGCCCGTAGCGCAGATACGCAGTATTTT
>TRBD1|NA|14|TRBJ1-2|TRBV27
CASSLVTGGIGYTF
TGTGCCAGCAGTTTGGTGACAGGGGGGATTGGCTACACCTTC
>NA|NA|14|TRBJ2-1|TRBV5-1
CASSLAYQVNEQFF
TGCGCCAGCAGCTTGGCCTACCAGGTCAATGAGCAGTTCTTC
>NA|NA|14|TRBJ1-2|TRBV27
CASSLRGTNYGYTF
TGTGCCAGCAGTTTAAGGGGAACGAACTATGGCTACACCTTC
>NA|NA|14|TRBJ1-1|TRBV2
CASSWTEMNTEAFF
TGTGCCAGCAGCTGGACAGAGATGAACACTGAAGCTTTCTTT
>NA|few|11|TRBJ2-7|TRBV6-1
CASTGVFEQYF
TGTGCCAGCACGGGGGTCTTCGAGCAGTACTTC
>TRBD2|NA|17|TRBJ2-3|TRBV7-9
CASRPGLAATSTDTQYF
TGTGCCAGCAGACCCGGGCTAGCGGCGACTAGCACAGATACGCAGTATTTT
>TRBD1|NA|16|TRBJ2-7|TRBV5-1
CASNLNSGTGASEQYF
TGCGCCAGCAACTTGAACTCCGGGACAGGGGCGTCCGAGCAGTACTTC
>NA|NA|14|TRBJ1-1|TRBV5-4
CASSFAGGGTEAFF
TGTGCCAGCAGCTTCGCGGGGGGCGGCACTGAAGCTTTCTTT
>NA|NA|16|TRBJ2-7|TRBV7-8
CASSLEGGGSTHEQYF
TGTGCCAGCAGCTTAGAGGGGGGAGGGAGTACCCACGAGCAGTACTTC
>TRBD2|NA|13|TRBJ2-2|TRBV7-3
CASSSGGTGELFF
TGTGCCAGCAGCTCGGGAGGTACCGGGGAGCTGTTTTTT
>TRBD2|NA|15|TRBJ2-7|TRBV27
CASSLSWEGTYEQYF
TGTGCCAGCAGTTTATCGTGGGAGGGAACCTACGAGCAGTACTTC
>NA|NA|13|TRBJ2-5|TRBV4-1
CASSQVLQETQYF
TGCGCCAGCAGCCAAGTTCTTCAAGAGACCCAGTACTTC
>NA|NA|15|TRBJ2-1|TRBV7-7
CASSFSGNIDNEQFF
TGTGCTAGCAGCTTCTCAGGGAATATCGACAATGAGCAGTTCTTC
>TRBD1|NA|18|TRBJ2-2|TRBV28
CASSPPPGQGANTGELFF
TGTGCCAGCAGTCCACCTCCGGGACAGGGGGCGAACACCGGGGAGCTGTTTTTT
>TRBD2|NA|18|TRBJ2-1|TRBV5-4
CASSFTGGRRLLYNEQFF
TGTGCCAGCAGCTTCACGGGGGGGCGGCGGCTTCTCTACAATGAGCAGTTCTTC
>TRBD1|few|14|TRBJ1-4|TRBV6-1
CASSDRAGDEKLFF
TGTGCCAGCTCCGACAGGGCCGGGGATGAAAAACTGTTTTTT
>NA|NA|13|TRBJ1-2|TRBV7-9
CASTSGGPRGYTF
TGTGCCAGCACTTCCGGGGGTCCCCGTGGCTACACCTTC